The clone carrying this TCR beta chain was detected once. An end of the junction differs from the germline gene, which may be a read error. The TCR beta CDR3 regions underwent amplification using RNA transcripts as the source. Carried out on the TCR CDR3, a first-round RT-PCR used the HTBI primer set. Via MiXCR, TCRdb re-called the multiplex PCR reads, giving one row per CDR3 protein. This table holds a few hundred thousand distinct CDR3 sequences, 21% found once. The germline V gene has CDR1 SGHRS and CDR2 YFSETQ. The CDR3 is made up of 16 amino acids. The sample belongs to a study of T cells in Graves' hyperthyroidism and ophthalmopathy. The wider study: Specimen type is peripheral blood, collected at initial diagnosis prior to any treatment.

The V and J genes are TRBV5-1 and TRBJ2-1; 9 nucleotides agree with TRBD1. Sequenced sample: blood. This TCR was recovered from a woman between 45 and 60 years old with Graves' hyperthyroidism. CDR3: CASSGMLTGGYNEQFF. In DNA form, the CDR3 reads TGTGCCAGCAGCGGGATGTTGACAGGGGGCTACAATGAGCAGTTCTTC. Full variable domain (missing parts from reference TRBV5-1 and TRBJ2-1): KAGVTQTPRYLIKTRGQQVTLSCSPISGHRSVSWYQQTPGQGLQFLFEYFSETQRNKGNFPGRFSGRQFSNSRSEMNVSTLELGDSALYLCASSGMLTGGYNEQFFGPGTRLTVL.